These 4 T cell receptor beta chains originate from one sample sequenced in a study of blood T cell repertoires in COVID-19. Repertoires were generated with immunoSEQ multiplex PCR, while TCRdb's copy carries only in-frame clones and drops some. This table has a few hundred thousand clones, 65% to 90% appearing once. Material: peripheral blood. The receptor set was obtained from a middle-aged woman who had recovered from COVID-19.

The J gene is TRBJ2-1, the V gene TRBV30; 9 nucleotides align to TRBD1. This CDR3 has 13 amino acids. Unmatched junction bases numbered 3, after V lost 3 bases and J lost 6 bases. Germline V gene sequence: CDR1 GTSNPN, CDR2 SVGIG (reference sequence). The CDR3 reads CAWRRTGVNEQFF. CDR3 coding DNA: TGTGCCTGGAGGAGGACAGGGGTCAATGAGCAGTTCTTC.

This clone was picked up one time. The chain recombines TRBV3-1 (or the pseudogene TRBV3-2) with TRBJ2-1; D gene ambiguous. This CDR3 is 11 amino acids long. Germline CDR1 and CDR2: LGHDT and YNNKEL (reference sequence). Trimming took 4 bases from V and 5 from J, leaving 3 bases between them. The CDR3 DNA sequence: TGTGCCAGCAGCCTAAACAATGAGCAGTTCTTC. It encodes CASSLNNEQFF.

The chain has TRBV19 and TRBJ2-1; D is possibly TRBD1 (6 bases). The CDR3 totals 15 residues. The V end was cut by 7 bases, the J end by 8 bases, with 21 bases between. In germline, CDR1 is LNHDA, CDR2 SQIVND (reference sequence). The CDR3 DNA follows: TGTGCCAGTAAAACAGGGACCACAGAGAATCATGAGCAGTTCTTC. As protein: CASKTGTTENHEQFF.

This clone has only one observation. This chain joins TRBV5-1 and TRBJ2-5, with TRBD2 matching 9 bases. This CDR3 region has 15 residues. The V gene's germline CDR1 is SGHRS and CDR2 YFSETQ. The junction had 7 bases not matched to a gene; V was cut back by 6 bases and J by 1 base. CDR3 nucleotide sequence: TGCGCCAGCAAGCTACTGACTAGCGGCCAAGAGACCCAGTACTTC. Translating it yields CASKLLTSGQETQYF. Supplemented by reference TRBV5-1 and TRBJ2-5, the full variable domain reads KAGVTQTPRYLIKTRGQQVTLSCSPISGHRSVSWYQQTPGQGLQFLFEYFSETQRNKGNFPGRFSGRQFSNSRSEMNVSTLELGDSALYLCASKLLTSGQETQYFGPGTRLLVL.